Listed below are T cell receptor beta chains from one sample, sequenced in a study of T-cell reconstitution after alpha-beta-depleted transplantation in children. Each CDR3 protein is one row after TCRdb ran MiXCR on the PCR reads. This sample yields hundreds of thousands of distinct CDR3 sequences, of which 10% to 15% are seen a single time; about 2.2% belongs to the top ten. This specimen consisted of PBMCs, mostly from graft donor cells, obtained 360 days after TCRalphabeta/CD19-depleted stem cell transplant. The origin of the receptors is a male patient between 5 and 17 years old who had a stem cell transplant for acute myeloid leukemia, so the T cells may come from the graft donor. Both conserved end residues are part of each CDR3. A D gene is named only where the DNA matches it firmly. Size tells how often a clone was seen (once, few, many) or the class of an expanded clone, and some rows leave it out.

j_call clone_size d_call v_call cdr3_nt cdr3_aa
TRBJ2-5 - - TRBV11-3 TGTGCCAGCAGCCGCGCGCGCCAAGAGACCCAGTACTTC CASSRARQETQYF
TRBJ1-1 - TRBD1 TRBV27 TGTGCCAGCAGTTTGAGGGGGACAGGGAGGAACACTGAAGCTTTCTTT CASSLRGTGRNTEAFF
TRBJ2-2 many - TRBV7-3 TGTGCCAGCAGCCAACCCTGGGCAGGAATGAACACCGGGGAGCTGTTTTTT CASSQPWAGMNTGELFF
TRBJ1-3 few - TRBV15 TGTGCCACAAAAACCTACGGGAAATCCTCTGGAAACACCATATATTTT CATKTYGKSSGNTIYF
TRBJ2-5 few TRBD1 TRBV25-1 TGTGCCAGCAGTGATACCCCTACAGGGGTCCAAGAGACCCAGTACTTC CASSDTPTGVQETQYF
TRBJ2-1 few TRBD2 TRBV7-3 TGTGCCAGCAGCCCATATCCGGGACTAGCTCCGAATGAGCAGTTCTTC CASSPYPGLAPNEQFF
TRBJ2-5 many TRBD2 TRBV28 TGTGCCAGTAGACTAGCGGGACCAGAGACCCAGTACTTC CASRLAGPETQYF
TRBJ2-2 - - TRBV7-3 TGTGCCAGCAGCTTATTGGGGTTGGGGACTCCTCCGAACACCGGGGAGCTGTTTTTT CASSLLGLGTPPNTGELFF
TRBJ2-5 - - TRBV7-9 TGTGCCAGCAGCTTCAGGGGAACAGAGACCCAGTACTTC CASSFRGTETQYF
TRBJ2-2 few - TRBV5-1 TGCGCCAGCAGCTTGGACAGCTACCCCGGGGAGCTGTTTTTT CASSLDSYPGELFF
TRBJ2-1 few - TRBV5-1 TGCGCCAGCAGCTTGGCCTCAAGCTCCTACAATGAGCAGTTCTTC CASSLASSSYNEQFF
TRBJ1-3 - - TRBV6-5 TGTGCCAGCAGTTCCTTACTTCGTTGGGGGGGAAACACCATATATTTT CASSSLLRWGGNTIYF
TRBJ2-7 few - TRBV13 TGTGCCAGCAGCTTAGGCGGCAGTAAGGAGCAGTACTTC CASSLGGSKEQYF
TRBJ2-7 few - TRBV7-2 TGTGCCAGCAGCCCAGAAGGGGGGCTCGAGCAGTACTTC CASSPEGGLEQYF
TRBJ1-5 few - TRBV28 TGTGCCAGCAGTTCCCCCGGGGGCCCCAATCAGCCCCAGCATTTT CASSSPGGPNQPQHF
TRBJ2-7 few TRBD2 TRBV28 TGTGCCAGCAGTCCCACCGGGACTAGCGGATCCTACGAGCAGTACTTC CASSPTGTSGSYEQYF
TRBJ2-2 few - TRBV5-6 TGTGCCAGCAGCGCATTAGCGGTAAACACCGGGGAGCTGTTTTTT CASSALAVNTGELFF
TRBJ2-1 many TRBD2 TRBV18 TGTGCCAGCTCACTCCGGACTAGCGGGAGCTCCTACAATGAGCAGTTCTTC CASSLRTSGSSYNEQFF
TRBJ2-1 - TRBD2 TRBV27 TGTGCCAGCAGTCTAGTATCGACTAGCGGGACCTACAATGAGCAGTTCTTC CASSLVSTSGTYNEQFF
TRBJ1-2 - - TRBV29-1 TGCAGCGTCGCCGTGACAGGAATATATGGCTACACCTTC CSVAVTGIYGYTF
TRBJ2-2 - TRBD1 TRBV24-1 TGTGCCACCAGTGATCGGACAGGGGGGCCGAACACCGGGGAGCTGTTTTTT CATSDRTGGPNTGELFF
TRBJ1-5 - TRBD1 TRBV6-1 TGTGCCAGCAGCCTCGGACAGGGTAGCGATCAGCCCCAGCATTTT CASSLGQGSDQPQHF
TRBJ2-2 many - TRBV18 TGTGCCAGCTCACCTCTTCGAAGAACCGGGGAGCTGTTTTTT CASSPLRRTGELFF
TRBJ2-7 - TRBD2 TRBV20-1 TGCAGTGCTTGTATCCCCTTTACCGGGACTAAATCCTACGAGCAGTACTTC CSACIPFTGTKSYEQYF
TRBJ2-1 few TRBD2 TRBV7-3 TGTGCCAGCTCTATGGCGGGAGGGTACAATGAGCAGTTCTTC CASSMAGGYNEQFF
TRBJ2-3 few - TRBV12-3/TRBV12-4 TGTGCCAGCAGTTTCCTCCCGGCGGAATCTTCGGATACGCAGTATTTT CASSFLPAESSDTQYF